What follows are 19 T cell receptor beta chains derived from one specimen sequenced in a study of cytomegalovirus exposure and HLA in healthy donors. PCR employed 60 Vbeta and 13 Jbeta primers. Using immunoSEQ multiplex PCR, the repertoire was profiled, and TCRdb retains in-frame clones only, with some absent. Of 130,000 to 150,000 clones detected, around four fifths appear once; the ten largest clones hold around 8.8%. The sequencing input was PBMCs. These receptors came from a woman aged 60-70 years in good health and CMV-seropositive.

The chain has TRBV5-4 and TRBJ2-7, with a tentative D call TRBD1 (5 bases). The CDR3 is 15 residues long. Germline loops: CDR1 SGHNT, CDR2 YYREEE (reference sequence). V was clipped by 3 bases and J by 7 bases, with 20 bases between them. The CDR3: CASSSPSGAPQEQYF. Here the CDR3 DNA reads TGTGCCAGCAGCTCCCCATCTGGGGCCCCCCAGGAGCAGTACTTC.

The genes are TRBV28 and TRBJ2-1; TRBD2 is a possible D gene (6 bases). The CDR3 consists of 12 residues. Germline CDR1 MDHEN, CDR2 SYDVKM. V gave up 6 bases and J gave up 5 bases, with 8 bases separating them. This CDR3 reads CASRTRNNEQFF. The CDR3, as DNA: TGTGCCAGCAGGACTAGAAACAATGAGCAGTTCTTC.

A single count supports this clone. This chain joins TRBV4-1 and TRBJ1-4; D is perhaps TRBD1 (6 bases). Trimming took 0 bases from V and 3 from J, leaving 14 bases between them. This CDR3 region has 17 residues. CDR1 MGHRA and CDR2 YSYEKL come from the germline V gene. CDR3 sequence (DNA): TGCGCCAGCAGCCAAGAGGTTACAGGGCGGGCTAATGAAAAACTGTTTTTT. Its translation is CASSQEVTGRANEKLFF.

This clone appeared a few times. The chain links TRBV4-2 to TRBJ2-2; 11 nucleotides align to TRBD1. The CDR3 extends over 16 amino acids. V lost 0 bases and J lost 6; bases outside the gene matches: 3. The germline gives CDR1 LGHNA, CDR2 YNFKEQ. CDR3 loop: CASSQDPGQGAGELFF. The CDR3 DNA reads as TGTGCCAGCAGCCAAGATCCGGGACAGGGGGCCGGGGAGCTGTTTTTT.

The chain has TRBV19 and TRBJ1-5; D unclear. The CDR3 runs to 15 residues. The V end was cut by 5 bases, the J end by 0 bases, with 11 bases between. Germline CDR1 LNHDA, CDR2 SQIVND (reference sequence). CDR3 loop: CASSQGRGSNQPQHF. CDR3 sequence (DNA): TGTGCCAGTAGTCAAGGTCGGGGTAGCAATCAGCCCCAGCATTTT.

V gene TRBV7-9 combines with J gene TRBJ2-1; 7 bases are a match to TRBD1. This CDR3 comprises 13 residues. The J segment lost 10 bases and the V segment lost 6 bases, leaving 9 bases of the junction unmatched. The V gene's germline CDR1 is SEHNR and CDR2 FQNEAQ (reference sequence). The CDR3 sequence is CASRGTVVGEQFF. For the CDR3, the DNA is TGTGCCAGCAGAGGGACAGTAGTAGGGGAGCAGTTCTTC. Combining the CDR3 with reference TRBV7-9 and TRBJ2-1 gives the whole variable domain DTGVSQNPRHKITKRGQNVTFRCDPISEHNRLYWYRQTLGQGPEFLTYFQNEAQLEKSRLLSDRFSAERPKGSFSTLEIQRTEQGDSAMYLCASRGTVVGEQFFGPGTRLTVL.

This chain connects TRBV5-1 to TRBJ1-2, with 7 nucleotides matching TRBD1. V trimming: 0 bases; J trimming: 4 bases; junction bases outside the gene matches: 15. Looked up from germline, CDR1 is SGHRS and CDR2 is YFSETQ. The CDR3 is 18 amino acids. CDR3 nucleotides: TGCGCCAGCAGCTTGGGGATACCGGCGACAGGGCCCTTCTATGGCTACACCTTC. It specifies CASSLGIPATGPFYGYTF.

The CDR3 coding sequence is TGTGCCACCAGCAGAGCAGGGTCTGGGGCCAACGTCCTGACTTTC. Encoded protein: CATSRAGSGANVLTF. V usage is TRBV15 and J usage is TRBJ2-6; D perhaps matches TRBD1 (5 bases). The germline V gene has CDR1 LNHNV and CDR2 YYDKDF (reference sequence). V was pared by 1 base and J by 1 base, with 5 bases between. The CDR3 contains 15 residues.

This clone is a singleton in its sample. Because it lacks the conserved phenylalanine or tryptophan at the end, this CDR3 is likely a read error. The chain is built from TRBV5-6 and TRBJ2-7; possibly TRBD2 for D (5 bases). Germline assignment: CDR1 SGHDT and CDR2 YYEEEE. The V end lost 1 base, the J end lost 5 bases, and 13 bases lay between the germline ends. This CDR3 is 14 amino acids long. The CDR3 reads CASSLSGIFHEQYL. CDR3 in DNA: TGTGCCAGCAGCTTGTCCGGGATTTTCCACGAGCAGTACCTC.

V is TRBV4-3 and J is TRBJ2-3, with a tentative D call TRBD2 (5 bases). The CDR3 consists of 15 residues. Trimming removed 1 base from V and 0 bases from J, with 8 bases in between. The germline V gene has CDR1 LGHNA and CDR2 YSLEER. CDR3 region: CASSQVGESTDTQYF. As DNA, the CDR3 is TGCGCCAGCAGCCAAGTCGGGGAAAGCACAGATACGCAGTATTTT.

This rearrangement joins TRBV19 to TRBJ2-5; no firm D call. The tail of the sequence fits TRBJ2-7 better, so the J call may be wrong. Germline CDR1 LNHDA, CDR2 SQIVND (reference sequence). The CDR3 covers 13 residues. CDR3 coding DNA: TGTGCCAGTAGTAAGAAGAGCTCCTACGAGCAGTACTTC. Its translation: CASSKKSSYEQYF.

This sequence joins TRBV19 and TRBJ2-5; D might be TRBD2 (5 bases). CDR1 is LNHDA and CDR2 is SQIVND in the germline V gene (reference sequence). V lost 3 bases and J 5 bases, leaving 7 bases between the germline ends. The CDR3 extends over 12 amino acids. The CDR3, as DNA: TGTGCCAGTAGTATCGGGAAGGAGACCCAGTACTTC. This encodes CASSIGKETQYF.

The V call is TRBV7-9, the J call TRBJ2-7; the match to TRBD1 covers 10 bases. V lost 5 bases to trimming and J lost 2 bases; unmatched junction nucleotides: 9. The CDR3 is 16 residues long. Germline V gene lookup returns CDR1 SEHNR and CDR2 FQNEAQ (reference sequence). The CDR3 reads CASSDLRDRGTYEQYF. The CDR3 region has the DNA TGTGCCAGCAGCGATCTCCGGGACAGGGGCACCTACGAGCAGTACTTC.

The chain links TRBV13 to TRBJ2-5; possibly TRBD1 for D (6 bases). Trimming took 5 bases from V and 2 from J, leaving 15 bases between them. Germline V lookup: CDR1 PRHDT, CDR2 FYEKMQ (reference sequence). The CDR3 runs 15 residues. The CDR3 region is CASSRAQGWQETQYF. The DNA of the CDR3 is TGTGCCAGCAGCCGAGCCCAGGGGTGGCAAGAGACCCAGTACTTC.

This clone turned up a few times. The rearrangement joins TRBV5-1 to TRBJ1-4, with D possibly TRBD1 on 5 matching bases. CDR3 length: 12 residues. The V end was cut by 4 bases, the J end by 13 bases, with 14 bases between. CDR1 SGHRS and CDR2 YFSETQ come from the germline V gene. The CDR3 loop is CASSATGGGLFF. The CDR3 region has the DNA TGCGCCAGCAGCGCCACTGGGGGGGGACTGTTTTTT.

The gene calls are TRBV9 and TRBJ1-5; TRBD1 aligns across 9 bases. The germline V gene encodes CDR1 SGDLS and CDR2 YYNGEE. CDR3 length: 15 residues. The V and J ends lost 6 bases and 6 bases, in that order; junction bases with no gene match: 10. The CDR3 region is CASNPGDREVQPQHF. CDR3 sequence (DNA): TGTGCCAGCAACCCGGGGGACAGGGAGGTTCAGCCCCAGCATTTT.

This clone was counted only a few times. This rearrangement joins TRBV19 to TRBJ2-1; 7 nucleotides align to TRBD2. The CDR3 extends over 14 amino acids. Germline values: CDR1 LNHDA, CDR2 SQIVND (reference sequence). V lost 5 bases to trimming and J lost 4 bases; unmatched junction nucleotides: 5. The CDR3 sequence: CASSLARGYNEQFF. Here the CDR3 DNA reads TGTGCCAGTAGTTTGGCGCGGGGGTACAATGAGCAGTTCTTC.

The chain has TRBV11-3 and TRBJ2-7; 9 bases agree with TRBD1. The length of the CDR3 is 16 residues. Trimming at V came to 5 bases and at J to 0 bases, leaving 8 bases not matched to a gene. The germline gives CDR1 SGHNT, CDR2 YENEEA. DNA of the CDR3: TGTGCCAGCAGCCCGGACAGGGGAGGGAGCTCCTACGAGCAGTACTTC. It codes for CASSPDRGGSSYEQYF.

In this sample, this clone turned up a few times. The V and J genes are TRBV10-2 and TRBJ2-3; maybe TRBD2 (6 bases). CDR3 length: 12 amino acids. Trimming left V 7 bases short and J 4 bases short, with 9 bases between. Germline values: CDR1 WSHSY, CDR2 SAAADI. The CDR3 loop is CASKGGSDTQYF. In nucleotides, the CDR3 is TGCGCCAGCAAGGGAGGATCAGATACGCAGTATTTT.